This entry concerns a single T cell receptor (beta chain). Participant-reported clinical history was the basis for cohort assignment. The sample originates from a study of blood T cell repertoires in COVID-19. This table comes from immunoSEQ multiplex PCR, and its TCRdb copy is limited to in-frame clones, with some not included. Among 350,000 to 550,000 clones listed, roughly nine tenths were seen once. The sequence came from a woman younger than 35 with acute COVID-19. The sequencing sample was made of PBMCs or T cells enriched from blood (not recorded which).

The DNA of the CDR3 is TGTGCCAGCAGTCCCCTCCTAGCGCAGATTACCTACGAGCAGTACTTC. The encoded protein is CASSPLLAQITYEQYF. The genes are TRBV27 and TRBJ2-7; weak D call: TRBD2 (6 bases). Germline V gene data show CDR1 as MNHEY and CDR2 as SMNVEV (reference sequence). The CDR3 is 16 residues long. V lost 5 bases and J lost 2, with 19 bases in between.